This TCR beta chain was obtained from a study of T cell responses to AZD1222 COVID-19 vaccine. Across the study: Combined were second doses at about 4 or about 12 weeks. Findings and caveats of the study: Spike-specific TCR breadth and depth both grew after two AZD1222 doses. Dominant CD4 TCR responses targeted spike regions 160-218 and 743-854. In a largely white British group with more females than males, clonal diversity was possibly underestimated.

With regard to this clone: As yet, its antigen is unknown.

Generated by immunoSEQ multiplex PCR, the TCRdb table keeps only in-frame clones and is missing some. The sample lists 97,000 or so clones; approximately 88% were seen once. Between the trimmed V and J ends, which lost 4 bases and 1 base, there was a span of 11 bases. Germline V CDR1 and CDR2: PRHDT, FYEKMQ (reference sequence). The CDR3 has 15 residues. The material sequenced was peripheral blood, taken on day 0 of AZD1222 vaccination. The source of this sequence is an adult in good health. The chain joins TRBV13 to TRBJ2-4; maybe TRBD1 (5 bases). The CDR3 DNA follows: TGTGCCAGCAGCTCAGGAAGGGGCGCCAAAAACATTCAGTACTTC. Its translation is CASSSGRGAKNIQYF. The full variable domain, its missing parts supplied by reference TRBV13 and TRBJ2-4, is AAGVIQSPRHLIKEKRETATLKCYPIPRHDTVYWYQQGPGQDPQFLISFYEKMQSDKGSIPDRFSAQQFSDYHSELNMSSLELGDSALYFCASSSGRGAKNIQYFGAGTRLSVL.